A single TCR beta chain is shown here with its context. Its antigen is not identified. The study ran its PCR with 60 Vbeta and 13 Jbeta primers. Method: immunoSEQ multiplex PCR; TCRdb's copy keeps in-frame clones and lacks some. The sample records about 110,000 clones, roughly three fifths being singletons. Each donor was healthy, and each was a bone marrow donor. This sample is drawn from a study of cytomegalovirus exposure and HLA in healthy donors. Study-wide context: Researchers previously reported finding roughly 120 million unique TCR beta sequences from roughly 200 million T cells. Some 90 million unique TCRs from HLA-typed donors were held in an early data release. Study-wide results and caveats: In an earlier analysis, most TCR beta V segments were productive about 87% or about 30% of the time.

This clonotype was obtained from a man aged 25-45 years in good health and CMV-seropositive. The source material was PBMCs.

The CDR3 region is CASSQLTEGYGYTF. The CDR3 bases are TGTGCCAGCAGCCAATTGACGGAGGGCTATGGCTACACCTTC. This chain uses TRBV7-9 with TRBJ1-2; D unclear. The CDR3 is 14 residues long. V dropped 5 bases and J dropped 4 bases, with 14 bases sitting between them. CDR1 is SEHNR and CDR2 is FQNEAQ in the germline V gene (reference sequence). Full variable domain (missing parts from reference TRBV7-9 and TRBJ1-2): DTGVSQNPRHKITKRGQNVTFRCDPISEHNRLYWYRQTLGQGPEFLTYFQNEAQLEKSRLLSDRFSAERPKGSFSTLEIQRTEQGDSAMYLCASSQLTEGYGYTFGSGTRLTVV.